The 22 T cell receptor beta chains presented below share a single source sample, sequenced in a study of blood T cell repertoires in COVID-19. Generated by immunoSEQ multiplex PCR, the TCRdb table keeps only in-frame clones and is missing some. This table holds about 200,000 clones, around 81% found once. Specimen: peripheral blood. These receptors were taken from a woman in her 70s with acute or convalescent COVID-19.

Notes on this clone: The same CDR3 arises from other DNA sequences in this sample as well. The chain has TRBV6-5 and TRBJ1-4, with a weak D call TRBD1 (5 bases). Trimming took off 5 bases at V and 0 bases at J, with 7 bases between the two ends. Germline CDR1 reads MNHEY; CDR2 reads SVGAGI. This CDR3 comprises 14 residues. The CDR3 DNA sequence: TGTGCCAGCAGTCCGACAGCAACTAATGAAAAACTGTTTTTT. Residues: CASSPTATNEKLFF.

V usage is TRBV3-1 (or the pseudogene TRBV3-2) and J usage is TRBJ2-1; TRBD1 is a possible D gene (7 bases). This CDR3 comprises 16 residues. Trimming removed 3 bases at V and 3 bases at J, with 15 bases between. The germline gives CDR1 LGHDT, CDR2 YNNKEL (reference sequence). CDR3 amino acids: CASSQARDSYYNEQFF. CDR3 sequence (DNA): TGTGCCAGCAGCCAGGCGCGGGACAGTTACTACAATGAGCAGTTCTTC.

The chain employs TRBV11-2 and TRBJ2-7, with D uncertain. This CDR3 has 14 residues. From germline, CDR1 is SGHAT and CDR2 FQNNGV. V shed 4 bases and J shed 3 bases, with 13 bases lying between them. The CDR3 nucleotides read TGTGCCAGCAGCTCCCTATTTGGTCTCTACGAGCAGTACTTC. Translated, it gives CASSSLFGLYEQYF. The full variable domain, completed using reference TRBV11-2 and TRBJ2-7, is EAGVAQSPRYKIIEKRQSVAFWCNPISGHATLYWYQQILGQGPKLLIQFQNNGVVDDSQLPKDRFSAERLKGVDSTLKIQPAKLEDSAVYLCASSSLFGLYEQYFGPGTRLTVT.

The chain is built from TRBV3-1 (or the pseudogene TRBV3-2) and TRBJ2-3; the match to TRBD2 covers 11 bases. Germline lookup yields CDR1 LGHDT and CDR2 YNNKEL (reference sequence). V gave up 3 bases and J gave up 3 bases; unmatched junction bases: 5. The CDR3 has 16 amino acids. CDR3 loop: CASSHPGTSGTDTQYF. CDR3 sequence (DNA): TGTGCCAGCAGCCACCCCGGGACTAGCGGAACAGATACGCAGTATTTT.

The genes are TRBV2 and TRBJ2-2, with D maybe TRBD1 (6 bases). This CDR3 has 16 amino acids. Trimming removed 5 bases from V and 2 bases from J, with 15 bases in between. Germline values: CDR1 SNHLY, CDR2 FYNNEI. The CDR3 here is CASSSQGTYNTGELFF. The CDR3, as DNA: TGTGCCAGCAGTTCCCAAGGGACATATAACACCGGGGAGCTGTTTTTT.

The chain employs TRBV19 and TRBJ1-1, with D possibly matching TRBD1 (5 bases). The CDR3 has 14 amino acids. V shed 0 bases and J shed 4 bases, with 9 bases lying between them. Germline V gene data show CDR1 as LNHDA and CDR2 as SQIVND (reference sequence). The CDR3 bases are TGTGCCAGTAGTATAGAAACAGGCTCCACTGAAGCTTTCTTT. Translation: CASSIETGSTEAFF. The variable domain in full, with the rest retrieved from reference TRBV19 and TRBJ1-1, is DGGITQSPKYLFRKEGQNVTLSCEQNLNHDAMYWYRQDPGQGLRLIYYSQIVNDFQKGDIAEGYSVSREKKESFPLTVTSAQKNPTAFYLCASSIETGSTEAFFGQGTRLTVV.

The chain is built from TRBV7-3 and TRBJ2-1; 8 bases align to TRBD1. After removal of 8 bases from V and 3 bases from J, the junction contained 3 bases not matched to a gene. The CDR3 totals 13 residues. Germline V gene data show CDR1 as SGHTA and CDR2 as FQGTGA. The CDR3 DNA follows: TGTGCCAGCGGACAGGGCAACTACAATGAGCAGTTCTTC. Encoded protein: CASGQGNYNEQFF.

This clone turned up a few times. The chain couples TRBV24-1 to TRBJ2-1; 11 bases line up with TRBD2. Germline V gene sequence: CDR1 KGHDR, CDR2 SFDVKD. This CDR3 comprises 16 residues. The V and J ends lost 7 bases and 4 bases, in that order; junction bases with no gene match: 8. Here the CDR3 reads CATSLTGLAGYNEQFF. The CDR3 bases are TGTGCCACCAGCCTCACCGGACTAGCGGGTTACAATGAGCAGTTCTTC.

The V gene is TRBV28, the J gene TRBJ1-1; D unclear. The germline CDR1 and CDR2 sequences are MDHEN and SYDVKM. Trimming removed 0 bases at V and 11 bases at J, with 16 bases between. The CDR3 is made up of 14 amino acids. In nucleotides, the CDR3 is TGTGCCAGCAGTTTATGGGGGTTGGCTGCGGGGGCTTTCTTT. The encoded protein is CASSLWGLAAGAFF.

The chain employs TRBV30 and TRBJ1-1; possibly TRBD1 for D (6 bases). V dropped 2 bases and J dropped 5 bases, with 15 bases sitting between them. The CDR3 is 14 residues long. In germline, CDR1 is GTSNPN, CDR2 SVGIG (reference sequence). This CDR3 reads CAWSIYRERTEAFF. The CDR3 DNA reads TGTGCCTGGAGTATCTACAGGGAAAGGACTGAAGCTTTCTTT. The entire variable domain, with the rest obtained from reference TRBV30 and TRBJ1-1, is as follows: SQTIHQWPATLVQPVGSPLSLECTVEGTSNPNLYWYRQAAGRGLQLLFYSVGIGQISSEVPQNLSASRPQDRQFILSSKKLLLSDSGFYLCAWSIYRERTEAFFGQGTRLTVV.

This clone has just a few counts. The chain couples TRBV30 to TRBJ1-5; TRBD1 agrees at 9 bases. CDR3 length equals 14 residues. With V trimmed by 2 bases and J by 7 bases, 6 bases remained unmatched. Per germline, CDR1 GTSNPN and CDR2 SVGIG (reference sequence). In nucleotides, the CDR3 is TGTGCCTGGAGTCGCACAGGGGGCCGGCAGCCCCAGCATTTT. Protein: CAWSRTGGRQPQHF. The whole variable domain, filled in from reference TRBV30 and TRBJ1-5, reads SQTIHQWPATLVQPVGSPLSLECTVEGTSNPNLYWYRQAAGRGLQLLFYSVGIGQISSEVPQNLSASRPQDRQFILSSKKLLLSDSGFYLCAWSRTGGRQPQHFGDGTRLSIL.

Here the CDR3 DNA reads TGCGCCAGCAGCATAGGAGGGAACACTGAAGCTTTCTTT. Translated, it gives CASSIGGNTEAFF. The genes are TRBV5-1 and TRBJ1-1; D is uncertain. Germline V gene data show CDR1 as SGHRS and CDR2 as YFSETQ. The CDR3 is 13 amino acids. V dropped 4 bases and J dropped 1 base, with 8 bases sitting between them.

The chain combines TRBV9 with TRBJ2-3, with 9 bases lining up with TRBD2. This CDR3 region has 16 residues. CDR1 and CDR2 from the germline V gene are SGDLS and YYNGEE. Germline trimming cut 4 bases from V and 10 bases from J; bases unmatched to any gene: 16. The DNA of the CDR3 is TGTGCCAGCAGCCCACCCCCGGGTGGTAGCGGGAGTTCGCAGTATTTT. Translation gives CASSPPPGGSGSSQYF. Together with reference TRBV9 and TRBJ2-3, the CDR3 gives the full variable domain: DSGVTQTPKHLITATGQRVTLRCSPRSGDLSVYWYQQSLDQGLQFLIQYYNGEERAKGNILERFSAQQFPDLHSELNLSSLELGDSALYFCASSPPPGGSGSSQYFGPGTRLTVL.

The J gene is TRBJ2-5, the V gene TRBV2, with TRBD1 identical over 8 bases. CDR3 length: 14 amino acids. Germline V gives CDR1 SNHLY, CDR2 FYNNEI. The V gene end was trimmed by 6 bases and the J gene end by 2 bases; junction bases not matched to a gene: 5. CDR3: CASRGDRWQETQYF. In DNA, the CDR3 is TGTGCCAGCAGGGGGGACAGGTGGCAAGAGACCCAGTACTTC.

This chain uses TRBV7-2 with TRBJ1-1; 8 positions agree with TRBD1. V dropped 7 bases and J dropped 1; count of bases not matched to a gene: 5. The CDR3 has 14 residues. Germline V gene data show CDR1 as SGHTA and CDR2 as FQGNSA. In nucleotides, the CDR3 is TGTGCCAGCAACGGACAGGGTGGGAACACTGAAGCTTTCTTT. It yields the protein CASNGQGGNTEAFF.

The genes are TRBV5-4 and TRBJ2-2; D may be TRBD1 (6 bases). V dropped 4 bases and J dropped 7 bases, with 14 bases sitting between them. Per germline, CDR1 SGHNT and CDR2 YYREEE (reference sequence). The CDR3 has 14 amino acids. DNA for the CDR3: TGTGCCAGCAGCCCCCGAATGACAGGCGGGGAGCTGTTTTTT. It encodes CASSPRMTGGELFF.

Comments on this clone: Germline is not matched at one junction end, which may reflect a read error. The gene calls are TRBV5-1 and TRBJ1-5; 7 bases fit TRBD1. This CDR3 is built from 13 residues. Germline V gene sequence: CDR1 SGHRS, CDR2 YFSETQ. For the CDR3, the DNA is TGCGCCAGCGCTTGGGACAGCAACCAGCCCCAGCATTTT. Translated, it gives CASAWDSNQPQHF.

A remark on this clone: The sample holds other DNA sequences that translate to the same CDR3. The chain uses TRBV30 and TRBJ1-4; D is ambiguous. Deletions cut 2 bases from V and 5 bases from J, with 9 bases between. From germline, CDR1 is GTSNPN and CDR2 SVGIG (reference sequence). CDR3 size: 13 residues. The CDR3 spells CAWSLTGNEKLFF. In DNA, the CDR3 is TGTGCCTGGAGTTTGACGGGGAATGAAAAACTGTTTTTT.

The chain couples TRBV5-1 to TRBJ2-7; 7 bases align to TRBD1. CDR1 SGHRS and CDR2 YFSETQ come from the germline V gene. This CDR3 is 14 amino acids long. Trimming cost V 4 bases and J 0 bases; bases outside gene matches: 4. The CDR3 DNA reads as TGCGCCAGCAGCCAGGGGGATAGCTCCTACGAGCAGTACTTC. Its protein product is CASSQGDSSYEQYF. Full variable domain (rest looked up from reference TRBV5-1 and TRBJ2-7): KAGVTQTPRYLIKTRGQQVTLSCSPISGHRSVSWYQQTPGQGLQFLFEYFSETQRNKGNFPGRFSGRQFSNSRSEMNVSTLELGDSALYLCASSQGDSSYEQYFGPGTRLTVT.

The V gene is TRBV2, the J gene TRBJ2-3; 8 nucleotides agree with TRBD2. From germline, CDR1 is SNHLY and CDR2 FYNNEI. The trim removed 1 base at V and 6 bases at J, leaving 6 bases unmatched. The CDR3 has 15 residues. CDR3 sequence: CASSEGAGEVDTQYF. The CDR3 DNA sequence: TGTGCCAGCAGTGAAGGAGCGGGAGAAGTTGATACGCAGTATTTT. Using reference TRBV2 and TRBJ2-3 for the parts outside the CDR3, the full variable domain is EPEVTQTPSHQVTQMGQEVILRCVPISNHLYFYWYRQILGQKVEFLVSFYNNEISEKSEIFDDQFSVERPDGSNFTLKIRSTKLEDSAMYFCASSEGAGEVDTQYFGPGTRLTVL.

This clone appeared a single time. CDR3 in amino acids: CASSYRQNYGYTF. CDR3 nucleotide sequence: TGTGCCAGCAGTTACAGACAGAACTATGGCTACACCTTC. The gene calls are TRBV6-6 and TRBJ1-2; perhaps TRBD1 as D (5 bases). Germline V gives CDR1 MNHNY, CDR2 SVGAGI (reference sequence). The CDR3 covers 13 residues. The V gene lost 2 bases and the J gene lost 2 bases, with 6 bases spanning the gap.

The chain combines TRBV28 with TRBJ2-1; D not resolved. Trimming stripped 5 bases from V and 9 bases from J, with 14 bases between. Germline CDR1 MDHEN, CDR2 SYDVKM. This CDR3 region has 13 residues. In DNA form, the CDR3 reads TGTGCCAGCAGTACGCCTAGTCCACTTGAGCAGTTCTTC. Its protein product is CASSTPSPLEQFF.